This TCR beta chain was sequenced for a study of T-cell reconstitution after alpha-beta-depleted transplantation in children. This CDR3 is built from 17 residues. The V and J ends lost 0 bases and 5 bases respectively, with 20 bases between them. Germline V gives CDR1 LNHNV, CDR2 YYDKDF (reference sequence). This clonotype was observed many times. The library targeted TCRbeta and was prepared with unique molecular identifiers. TCRdb re-called the PCR reads through MiXCR, storing one row per CDR3 protein. The table lists roughly 500,000 distinct CDR3 sequences, roughly an eighth of them singletons, with under 7% in the top ten.

This sample comprised PBMCs from the stem cell graft donor, obtained from the stem cell graft. This rearrangement joins TRBV15 to TRBJ2-7; D ambiguous. The sequence derives from a human donor who donated a stem cell graft to a child with combined immunodeficiency. For the CDR3, the DNA is TGTGCCACCAGCAGAGATCATATAGGCCGTTATTCCGACGAGCAGTACTTC. Translation: CATSRDHIGRYSDEQYF.